Sequencing of this T cell receptor beta chain was carried out in a study of T-cell memory formation after mild COVID-19 (dated by TCRdb to 2020 to 2023). Describing the broader study: Most TCR sequence clusters were specific to one of the two donors. In a couple of donors, T-cell clones that expanded and contracted after mild COVID-19 were tracked by sequencing TCRalpha and TCRbeta repertoires over time. Two young, previously healthy adult volunteers made up the cohort, one male and one female. Broader findings and caveats from the paper: Only a couple of mild cases were covered by the study, and larger cohorts that include severe cases with pre-infection samples were considered necessary. Contracting CD4+ clones appeared mostly in the CM and EM memory subsets, whereas CD8+ clones were enriched in EMRA. Some responding clones were detected in pre-infection memory, which suggested that pre-existing cross-reactive memory T cells had joined the SARS-CoV-2 response. SARS-CoV-2 specificity of the second-wave clones peaking on day 37 was not confirmed. Clones that contracted from day 15 to 85 showed balanced CD4/CD8 phenotypes, whereas a second wave of clones that expanded from day 15 to 37 leaned towards CD4+.

This clonotype was seen a few times. Its antigen target is currently unknown. No qualities accompany the bases; no much larger clone lies one base away. Ficoll-Paque density gradient centrifugation was used to isolate PBMCs. The reads were generated on an Illumina NovaSeq 6000. TCRalpha and TCRbeta cDNA libraries were built by 5'RACE with constant-segment primers, adding sample barcodes and unique molecular identifiers. RNA was extracted from every sample with Trizol reagent. Libraries were amplified in two PCR steps, with a second sample barcode and Illumina TruSeq adapters added in the second step. Libraries were sequenced on an Illumina NovaSeq with 2 x 150 bp paired-end reads. Turning to the authors' computational methods: With migec v1.2.7, reads were demultiplexed and then collapsed into UMI-guided consensus sequences. Using mixcr v2.1.11, UMI consensuses were aligned to TRA and TRB V and J templates and then assembled into clonotypes. Clonotypes were classified as expanded or contracted when called significant by both edgeR and NoisET, with noise models trained on biological replicates. For edgeR calls, the thresholds were a false discovery rate-adjusted p below 0.01 and a log2 fold-change of 1. As an exploratory analysis of dynamics, max-normalized trajectories of the 1000 most abundant clonotypes were examined with PCA combined with hierarchical clustering. Separately sequenced CD4+ and CD8+ repertoires were used to assign the CD4 or CD8 phenotype of responding clones. TCRdb cleaned the public reads at Q25 with fastp, built clones with MiXCR and kept in-frame beta chains. Every distinct CDR3 protein forms one entry, paired with its most common genes and DNA. TCRdb, not the original authors, processed these V and J calls. For this sample the table gives a few hundred thousand distinct CDR3 sequences, of which about 16% were detected only once. The ten largest clonotypes hold roughly 21% of the sample.

The germline V gene (reference sequence) yields SEHNR for CDR1 and FQNEAQ for CDR2. The germline ends are 15 bases apart after V is trimmed by 4 bases and J by 2 bases. From cysteine to phenylalanine, the CDR3 is 16 amino acids long. Just CDR3 DNA is preserved here, 48 bases in frame from base 1. The source of this sequence is a man between 18 and 35 years old who had mild COVID-19 (a few samples of this study predate the infection). The sample titles of this study are shuffled in the database, so cell type and time point are left out; the donor was told from shared clones. The V and J segments used are TRBV7-9 and TRBJ2-1; the D gene is perhaps TRBD1, from 6 matching bases. What was sequenced was PBMCs or a T cell subset sorted from them (not recorded which). The CDR3 reads CASSSRQAGTYNEQFF. In nucleotides, the sequence is TGTGCCAGCAGCTCCAGACAGGCTGGGACCTACAATGAGCAGTTCTTC.